The clone carrying this T cell receptor beta chain occurred a few times. At one of its ends the junction is not consistent with the germline gene, which may arise from a read error. Bulk TCR libraries used previously described methods and listed TCR primers. Each CDR3 protein is one row after TCRdb ran MiXCR on the PCR reads. The sample carries 30,000 to 40,000 distinct CDR3 sequences, 15% to 20% recorded once. CDR3 length: 16 amino acids. Germline-derived CDR1 and CDR2 are SGHRS and YFSETQ. The source of the sample is a study of molecular identifiers for immune sequencing clone quantification. The V and J genes are TRBV5-1 and TRBJ1-1; D possibly corresponds to TRBD1 (6 bases). This TCR was recovered from a human donor in good health. Some libraries in this study had Jurkat cell RNA spiked in. Sequencing input: naive CD8+ T cells from blood, with Jurkat cell RNA spiked in. Sample subset: FACS-sorted CD8+CD4-CCR7+CD45RA+ naive T cells. The CDR3 DNA reads as TGCGCCAGCAGTCCGGTTGGGGGCGCGAGGGACACTGAAGTTTTCTTT. Translating gives CASSPVGGARDTEVFF.